This T cell receptor beta chain came from a study of CD8 T cells in ankylosing spondylitis. Study outcomes and limitations: Clones linked with disease were CD8+ and fairly uncommon in the peripheral blood.

One entry per CDR3 protein, called by TCRdb with MiXCR from the 5' RACE reads. The sample holds 150,000 to 250,000 distinct CDR3 sequences, roughly 13% seen once. Germline CDR1 is DFQATT and CDR2 is SNEGSKA (reference sequence). This CDR3 contains 19 residues. With 6 bases clipped from V and 3 bases from J, the junction kept 24 bases outside the gene matches. This clonotype was seen only a few times. Its antigen is not identified. The V and J genes are TRBV20-1 and TRBJ2-7, with 9 bases aligning to TRBD1. The sequence derives from a male donor with ankylosing spondylitis or in good health (not recorded which). The sequencing input was blood, either unsorted or a sorted T cell fraction (not recorded which). The CDR3 region has the DNA TGCAGTGCCTGGCTTTGGGGACAGGGAAAACCCTTAGAATACTACGAGCAGTACTTC. Its translation is CSAWLWGQGKPLEYYEQYF.